This is a list of T cell receptor beta chains from one sample in a study of CD8+ T cells in alopecia areata. Repertoires were generated with immunoSEQ multiplex PCR, while TCRdb's copy carries only in-frame clones and drops some. The repertoire holds 170,000 or so clones, with about 71% as singletons. The source was CD4+ T cells sorted from blood, collected at week 4, from a patient treated with tofacitinib. All receptors come from a human donor with alopecia areata. The CDR3 runs from the conserved cysteine through the conserved F or W. A D gene is named only where the DNA matches it firmly. The listing skips clone size in some rows; elsewhere it reads once, few, many or a size class.

v_call: TRBV30; d_call: .; clone_size: few; j_call: TRBJ2-6; cdr3_nt: TGTGCCTGGAGTGGGTCGGGCGGGGCCAACGTCCTGACTTTC; cdr3_aa: CAWSGSGGANVLTF
v_call: TRBV7-6; d_call: .; clone_size: few; j_call: TRBJ1-1; cdr3_nt: TGTGCCAGCAGCTTCGGCCGTATGAACACTGAAGCTTTCTTT; cdr3_aa: CASSFGRMNTEAFF
v_call: TRBV7-2; d_call: TRBD1; clone_size: few; j_call: TRBJ1-2; cdr3_nt: TGTGCCAGCAGCTTAGGAGGGACAGGGAGGGCCTATGGCTACACCTTC; cdr3_aa: CASSLGGTGRAYGYTF
v_call: TRBV15; d_call: TRBD2; clone_size: .; j_call: TRBJ2-5; cdr3_nt: TGTGCCACCAGCAGAGAACCGAACCATAGCGGGGGACAAGAGACCCAGTACTTC; cdr3_aa: CATSREPNHSGGQETQYF
v_call: TRBV30; d_call: TRBD1; clone_size: .; j_call: TRBJ1-5; cdr3_nt: TGTGCCTGGGGAGGACAGGGCTGGAATCAGCCCCAGCATTTT; cdr3_aa: CAWGGQGWNQPQHF
v_call: TRBV2; d_call: .; clone_size: .; j_call: TRBJ2-5; cdr3_nt: TGTGCCAGCAGGATACACGAGAAAAAAGAGACCCAGTACTTC; cdr3_aa: CASRIHEKKETQYF
v_call: TRBV2; d_call: TRBD1; clone_size: few; j_call: TRBJ1-6; cdr3_nt: TGTGCCAGCAGTGAGGAAAGGGGGCCTCTCAATTCACCCCTCCACTTT; cdr3_aa: CASSEERGPLNSPLHF
v_call: TRBV27; d_call: .; clone_size: .; j_call: TRBJ1-5; cdr3_nt: TGTGCCAGCGGGGCTGGTCAGCCCCAGCATTTT; cdr3_aa: CASGAGQPQHF
v_call: TRBV2; d_call: .; clone_size: .; j_call: TRBJ2-2; cdr3_nt: TGTGCCAGCAGTGAAGTGGGGGTGGAGCTGTTTTTT; cdr3_aa: CASSEVGVELFF
v_call: TRBV5-4; d_call: .; clone_size: .; j_call: TRBJ2-5; cdr3_nt: TGTGCCAGCAGCCTTGGGGCCCCCGGGGACCAAGAGACCCAGTACTTC; cdr3_aa: CASSLGAPGDQETQYF
v_call: TRBV4-1; d_call: .; clone_size: .; j_call: TRBJ1-3; cdr3_nt: TGCGCCAGCAGCCAATCCGGTCCGGGAAACACCATATATTTT; cdr3_aa: CASSQSGPGNTIYF
v_call: TRBV29-1; d_call: TRBD1; clone_size: .; j_call: TRBJ2-1; cdr3_nt: TGCAGCGTTCTCCGGGACAGGGGTTACAATGAGCAGTTCTTC; cdr3_aa: CSVLRDRGYNEQFF
v_call: TRBV10-3; d_call: TRBD1; clone_size: .; j_call: TRBJ1-1; cdr3_nt: TGTGCCACCCAGGGGGAGGCTAGTGAAGCTTTCTTT; cdr3_aa: CATQGEASEAFF
v_call: TRBV29-1; d_call: TRBD1; clone_size: .; j_call: TRBJ2-7; cdr3_nt: TGCAGCGTTGGGACAGGGAATGCCTACGAGCAGTACTTC; cdr3_aa: CSVGTGNAYEQYF
v_call: TRBV29-1; d_call: .; clone_size: .; j_call: TRBJ2-5; cdr3_nt: TGCAGCGTTGGGTGGGAGACCCAGTACTTC; cdr3_aa: CSVGWETQYF
v_call: TRBV12-5; d_call: .; clone_size: .; j_call: TRBJ2-7; cdr3_nt: TGTGCTAGTGGTTTGGTGCATGGGGGATCCTACGAGCAGTACTTC; cdr3_aa: CASGLVHGGSYEQYF
v_call: TRBV4-1; d_call: .; clone_size: .; j_call: TRBJ2-4; cdr3_nt: TGCGCCAGCAGCCAAGTCGTAACAGGAGCCAAAAACATTCAGTACTTC; cdr3_aa: CASSQVVTGAKNIQYF
v_call: TRBV6-6; d_call: .; clone_size: .; j_call: TRBJ2-7; cdr3_nt: TGTGCCGTCGGCCCCTACGAGCAGTACTTC; cdr3_aa: CAVGPYEQYF
v_call: TRBV2; d_call: .; clone_size: .; j_call: TRBJ2-4; cdr3_nt: TGTGCCAGCAGATCGGGGGACAGCAGGGACATTCAGTACTTC; cdr3_aa: CASRSGDSRDIQYF
v_call: TRBV4-2; d_call: TRBD1; clone_size: once; j_call: TRBJ2-2; cdr3_nt: TGTGCCAGCAGCCAAGCTAAAGGGGGCGACACCGGGGAGCTGTTTTTT; cdr3_aa: CASSQAKGGDTGELFF
v_call: TRBV5-1; d_call: TRBD1; clone_size: .; j_call: TRBJ2-3; cdr3_nt: TGCGCCAGCAGCTTGGTGGGACAGAGCACAGATACGCAGTATTTT; cdr3_aa: CASSLVGQSTDTQYF
v_call: TRBV29-1; d_call: TRBD2; clone_size: once; j_call: TRBJ2-5; cdr3_nt: TGCAGCGTTGAGGGCGGGAGACAAGAGACCCAGTACTTC; cdr3_aa: CSVEGGRQETQYF
v_call: TRBV30; d_call: TRBD1; clone_size: .; j_call: TRBJ1-2; cdr3_nt: TGTGCCGGGGGACAGGGGCAGGATGGCTACACCTTC; cdr3_aa: CAGGQGQDGYTF
v_call: TRBV6-5; d_call: TRBD2; clone_size: .; j_call: TRBJ2-5; cdr3_nt: TGTGCCAGCAGTTACTCTCTAGCGGAATTAGAGACCCAGTACTTC; cdr3_aa: CASSYSLAELETQYF
v_call: TRBV29-1; d_call: .; clone_size: once; j_call: TRBJ2-5; cdr3_nt: TGCAGCGTTGAAACCCAGGCAACGAAGGGAGAGACCCAGTACTTC; cdr3_aa: CSVETQATKGETQYF